This T cell receptor beta chain was profiled in a study of blood T cell repertoires in COVID-19. Study in general: In each case, the material was cDNA or gDNA derived from T cells, B-cell-depleted T cells, or PBMCs.

The assay was immunoSEQ multiplex PCR, and TCRdb's table has in-frame clones only and misses some. Here the sample spans around 300,000 clones, roughly 84% being singletons. With respect to this clone: Other nucleotide sequences in the sample specify the same CDR3.

Unmatched junction bases numbered 1, after V lost 2 bases and J lost 6 bases. Germline V gene sequence: CDR1 MNHNY, CDR2 SVGAGI (reference sequence). CDR3 length: 12 residues. The chain uses TRBV6-6 and TRBJ2-7, with 7 bases fitting TRBD2. The sample comprised peripheral blood. The sequence was obtained from a man in his fifties with active or convalescent COVID-19. The CDR3 DNA reads TGTGCCAGCAGTTACGGGAGGGGCGAGCAGTACTTC. It specifies CASSYGRGEQYF.